These 21 T cell receptor beta chains originate from one sample sequenced in a study of vaccination effects on CD4 cells after COVID-19. These receptors are not linked to any known antigen. The protocol was immunoSEQ multiplex PCR, while the TCRdb copy is restricted to in-frame clones and leaves out a portion. The sample shows 30,000 to 40,000 clones, 73% of them seen only once. Under the ViraFEST assay, PBMC were stimulated with viral peptide pools so that antigen-specific CD4+ T cells expanded. Sequencing was performed afterwards. CD4+ T cell isolation took place after 10 days of culture. Prior SARS-CoV-2 infection was absent in the vaccine recipients, as shown by negative nucleocapsid antibodies. Sequencing was performed on CD4+ T cells from PBMCs cultured with HCoV-OC43 spike peptides, taken before COVID-19 vaccination. The subset here: HCoV-OC43 spike overlapping peptide pool stimulation. All receptors derive from a human donor who received a COVID-19 vaccine.

V usage is TRBV7-8 and J usage is TRBJ2-3; tentatively, D is TRBD1 (6 bases). The CDR3 loop spans 12 amino acids. The V gene's germline CDR1 is SGHVS and CDR2 FQNEAQ. The V gene lost 3 bases and the J gene lost 8 bases, with 9 bases spanning the gap. Here the CDR3 reads CASSFPRGTQYF. The CDR3 DNA sequence: TGTGCCAGCAGCTTCCCCAGGGGTACGCAGTATTTT. Full variable domain (outside the CDR3, taken from reference TRBV7-8 and TRBJ2-3): GAGVSQSPRYKVAKRGQDVALRCDPISGHVSLFWYQQALGQGPEFLTYFQNEAQLDKSGLPSDRFFAERPEGSVSTLKIQRTQQEDSAVYLCASSFPRGTQYFGPGTRLTVL.

In this sample, this clone turned up once. This chain uses TRBV7-9 with TRBJ2-5, with D possibly TRBD1 on 5 matching bases. The CDR3 is 14 amino acids. Trimming removed 5 bases from V and 1 base from J, with 11 bases in between. Germline loops: CDR1 SEHNR, CDR2 FQNEAQ (reference sequence). The DNA for the CDR3 is TGTGCCAGCAGCCTTAGGGGATCCCAAGAGACCCAGTACTTC. Its protein is CASSLRGSQETQYF. The full variable domain, its missing parts supplied by reference TRBV7-9 and TRBJ2-5, is DTGVSQNPRHKITKRGQNVTFRCDPISEHNRLYWYRQTLGQGPEFLTYFQNEAQLEKSRLLSDRFSAERPKGSFSTLEIQRTEQGDSAMYLCASSLRGSQETQYFGPGTRLLVL.

The chain is built from TRBV21-1 and TRBJ2-1; TRBD2 is taken as the D call from the table, unchecked against the DNA. TRBV21-1 is assigned pseudogene status. The CDR3 runs 17 residues. The CDR3 protein is CASSKKETGGIYNEQFF. CDR3 coding DNA: TGTGCCAGCAGCAAAAAGGAAACGGGGGGGATCTACAATGAGCAGTTCTTC.

The V and J genes are TRBV18 and TRBJ2-5, with a tentative D call TRBD1 (5 bases). Germline CDR1 reads KGHSH; CDR2 reads LQKENI. CDR3 length equals 15 residues. The germline V and J ends were trimmed by 0 bases and 2 bases, with 10 bases remaining between them. CDR3 DNA sequence: TGTGCCAGCTCACCACCCGGCAGGGCTCAAGAGACCCAGTACTTC. Protein: CASSPPGRAQETQYF.

The chain recombines TRBV5-4 with TRBJ2-1, with D hard to call. CDR1 and CDR2 from the germline V gene are SGHNT and YYREEE (reference sequence). The germline V and J ends were trimmed by 0 bases and 1 base, with 8 bases remaining between them. The CDR3 consists of 15 residues. The CDR3 region is CASSLVGGSYNEQFF. DNA of the CDR3: TGTGCCAGCAGCTTGGTAGGTGGGTCCTACAATGAGCAGTTCTTC.

There are a few counts of this clone. This chain uses TRBV7-9 with TRBJ2-7; D uncertain. Germline V gives CDR1 SEHNR, CDR2 FQNEAQ (reference sequence). V shed 2 bases and J shed 2 bases, with 7 bases lying between them. The CDR3 sequence is 13 residues long. The CDR3 sequence is CASSLRGPYEQYF. The DNA for the CDR3 is TGTGCCAGCAGCTTACGTGGACCCTACGAGCAGTACTTC.

The V call is TRBV5-5, the J call TRBJ1-2; D gene uncertain. CDR1 is SGHKS, CDR2 YYEKEE, per germline (reference sequence). V was pared by 2 bases and J by 8 bases, with 13 bases between. This CDR3 spans 13 amino acids. CDR3 nucleotide sequence: TGTGCCAGCAGCTTAATAGCCAAAGGGGGCTACACCTTC. Its protein is CASSLIAKGGYTF.

This chain joins TRBV7-9 and TRBJ1-6; D not certain. The CDR3 runs 18 residues. In germline, CDR1 is SEHNR, CDR2 FQNEAQ (reference sequence). The V end lost 2 bases, the J end lost 0 bases, and 14 bases lay between the germline ends. The CDR3 loop is CASSLIFYGSSYNSPLHF. Here the CDR3 DNA reads TGTGCCAGCAGCTTAATTTTCTATGGGAGCTCCTATAATTCACCCCTCCACTTT. The full variable domain, its missing parts supplied by reference TRBV7-9 and TRBJ1-6, is DTGVSQNPRHKITKRGQNVTFRCDPISEHNRLYWYRQTLGQGPEFLTYFQNEAQLEKSRLLSDRFSAERPKGSFSTLEIQRTEQGDSAMYLCASSLIFYGSSYNSPLHFGNGTRLTVT.

The chain couples TRBV5-5 to TRBJ2-1, with D perhaps TRBD2 (5 bases). This CDR3 comprises 17 residues. V lost 0 bases to trimming and J lost 3 bases, with 16 bases between them. The V gene's germline CDR1 is SGHKS and CDR2 YYEKEE (reference sequence). The DNA for the CDR3 is TGTGCCAGCAGCTTGGCGGTGGGTCGCGGGCGCTACAATGAGCAGTTCTTC. It codes for CASSLAVGRGRYNEQFF.

The chain recombines TRBV20-1 with TRBJ2-7; possibly TRBD1 for D (5 bases). V shed 3 bases and J shed 7 bases, with 13 bases lying between them. CDR3 length: 12 amino acids. Germline CDR1 and CDR2: DFQATT and SNEGSKA (reference sequence). The CDR3 here is CSASLDPGEQYF. The CDR3 region has the DNA TGCAGTGCTAGTCTTGACCCAGGGGAGCAGTACTTC.

The gene calls are TRBV7-2 and TRBJ1-2; 9 nucleotides match TRBD1. The CDR3 contains 16 residues. Germline V CDR1 and CDR2: SGHTA, FQGNSA. The trim removed 4 bases at V and 4 bases at J, leaving 10 bases unmatched. This chain's CDR3 is CASSSGGTGQRYGYTF. The CDR3, as DNA: TGTGCCAGCAGCTCGGGGGGGACAGGGCAGCGCTATGGCTACACCTTC. The whole variable domain, remainder taken from reference TRBV7-2 and TRBJ1-2, is GAGVSQSPSNKVTEKGKDVELRCDPISGHTALYWYRQSLGQGLEFLIYFQGNSAPDKSGLPSDRFSAERTGGSVSTLTIQRTQQEDSAVYLCASSSGGTGQRYGYTFGSGTRLTVV.

V gene TRBV2 combines with J gene TRBJ1-5, with D perhaps TRBD1 (5 bases). Trimming left V 7 bases short and J 7 bases short, with 14 bases between. Germline values: CDR1 SNHLY, CDR2 FYNNEI. The CDR3 loop spans 13 amino acids. CDR3 in DNA: TGTGCCAGCACGACGGGGGGATGGCAGCCCCAGCATTTT. Protein: CASTTGGWQPQHF.

This clone was seen just once. The chain links TRBV6-1 to TRBJ1-1; no clear D gene. The CDR3 is 13 amino acids. The germline V and J ends were trimmed by 2 bases and 1 base, with 5 bases remaining between them. CDR1 and CDR2 (germline): MNHNS, SASEGT. For the CDR3, the DNA is TGTGCCAGCAGTGAATCCCCGAACACTGAAGCTTTCTTT. Amino acid sequence: CASSESPNTEAFF.

This rearrangement joins TRBV6-2 or TRBV6-3 to TRBJ2-2; TRBD2 matches 10 bases. Germline CDR1 and CDR2: MNHEY and SVGEGT. This CDR3 is built from 19 residues. Trimming took 2 bases from V and 5 from J; bases not matched to a gene: 14. CDR3 nucleotide sequence: TGTGCCAGCAGTTACCCCCGGCTAGCGGGAGTTAGGTGGACCGGGGAGCTGTTTTTT. As protein: CASSYPRLAGVRWTGELFF.

This clone came up once. The rearrangement links TRBV6-5 to TRBJ2-7; 7 nucleotides agree with TRBD2. The CDR3 totals 12 residues. With V trimmed by 6 bases and J by 6 bases, 5 bases remained unmatched. Germline-derived CDR1 and CDR2 are MNHEY and SVGAGI. The DNA for the CDR3 is TGTGCCAGCAGCTCGTGGGGGGGCGAGCAGTACTTC. This codes for CASSSWGGEQYF.

This rearrangement joins TRBV3-1 (or the pseudogene TRBV3-2) to TRBJ2-6, with D perhaps matching TRBD2 (6 bases). From germline, CDR1 is LGHDT and CDR2 YNNKEL (reference sequence). V lost 4 bases to trimming and J lost 2 bases, with 9 bases between them. The CDR3 loop spans 15 amino acids. The CDR3 loop reads CASSPGGTGANVLTF. In DNA, the CDR3 is TGTGCCAGCAGCCCCGGGGGAACTGGGGCCAACGTCCTGACTTTC.

The chain has TRBV28 and TRBJ1-4, with D possibly TRBD1 on 5 matching bases. The CDR3 length is 13 residues. V was clipped by 3 bases and J by 8 bases, with 10 bases between them. Germline-derived CDR1 and CDR2 are MDHEN and SYDVKM. The CDR3 region has the DNA TGTGCCAGCAGTTTGATGGGGGGGGAAAAACTGTTTTTT. Translated: CASSLMGGEKLFF.

The table lists this clone with a count of one. This chain links TRBV5-4 with TRBJ1-2; D is possibly TRBD1 (5 bases). CDR1 is SGHNT and CDR2 is YYREEE in the germline V gene (reference sequence). V shed 7 bases and J shed 1 base, with 8 bases lying between them. This CDR3 contains 12 residues. In DNA form, the CDR3 reads TGTGCCAGCTTCAGGGATAACTATGGCTACACCTTC. It codes for CASFRDNYGYTF. The variable domain in full, with the rest retrieved from reference TRBV5-4 and TRBJ1-2, is ETGVTQSPTHLIKTRGQQVTLRCSSQSGHNTVSWYQQALGQGPQFIFQYYREEENGRGNFPPRFSGLQFPNYSSELNVNALELDDSALYLCASFRDNYGYTFGSGTRLTVV.

The genes are TRBV11-3 and TRBJ2-7; TRBD1 aligns across 7 bases. The CDR3 covers 15 residues. The germline V gene has CDR1 SGHNT and CDR2 YENEEA. J lost 0 bases, V lost 0 bases, and 2 bases had no gene match. CDR3 nucleotides: TGTGCCAGCAGCTTAGAGACAGGGAGCTCCTACGAGCAGTACTTC. Translated, it gives CASSLETGSSYEQYF.

J is TRBJ2-1 and V is TRBV5-1; TRBD2 matches 10 bases. In germline, CDR1 is SGHRS, CDR2 YFSETQ. The CDR3 loop spans 13 amino acids. V lost 4 bases and J lost 11; bases outside the gene matches: 6. CDR3 sequence reads: CASSPGTSEKQFF. CDR3 coding DNA: TGCGCCAGCAGCCCCGGGACTAGCGAAAAGCAGTTCTTC.

The chain links TRBV18 to TRBJ2-1, with D tentatively TRBD1 (5 bases). The CDR3 sequence is 14 residues long. V lost 4 bases, J lost 0 bases, and 7 bases lay in between. The germline V gene has CDR1 KGHSH and CDR2 LQKENI. Here the CDR3 reads CASSHDSSYNEQFF. DNA of the CDR3: TGTGCCAGCTCACACGACAGCTCCTACAATGAGCAGTTCTTC.